This T cell receptor (beta chain) appears in the sequencing data of a study of blood T cell repertoires in COVID-19. Across the whole study: PBMCs, B-cell-depleted T cells, or T cells provided the cDNA or gDNA that made up the material.

Only in-frame clones appear in the TCRdb table, and some are missing; sequencing was by immunoSEQ multiplex PCR. Here the sample spans over 200,000 clones, just under 90% being singletons. Grouping used clinical history reported by participants in a survey and questionnaire. Recovery among Cohort 3 donors was established by two negative PCRs, clearance, or symptom resolution. The CDR3 is 14 amino acids. Germline lookup yields CDR1 SGHRS and CDR2 YFSETQ. With 3 bases removed from V and 3 bases from J, the gap between germline ends came to 12 bases. The V gene is TRBV5-1, the J gene TRBJ1-1; no clear D gene. This clonotype was obtained from a man in his thirties or forties who had recovered from COVID-19. The sequenced sample consisted of PBMCs or T cells enriched from blood (not recorded which). CDR3 in amino acids: CASSSPPGDTEAFF. CDR3 nucleotides: TGCGCCAGCAGCTCCCCCCCCGGGGACACTGAAGCTTTCTTT. Full variable domain (rest looked up from reference TRBV5-1 and TRBJ1-1): KAGVTQTPRYLIKTRGQQVTLSCSPISGHRSVSWYQQTPGQGLQFLFEYFSETQRNKGNFPGRFSGRQFSNSRSEMNVSTLELGDSALYLCASSSPPGDTEAFFGQGTRLTVV.